The 2 T cell receptor beta chains below all came from one sample that was sequenced in a study of T cell repertoires in cytomegalovirus infection. Which antigens these TCRs recognize remains unknown. TCRdb recomputed calls from the reads with MiXCR, one row per CDR3 protein. The sample carries under 350,000 distinct CDR3 sequences, about 20% recorded once. The sequenced sample was cultured PBMCs, obtained from culture after CMV antigen stimulation. These receptors came from a human donor in good health (CMV status not recorded). Some clones in this sample may be carry-over from other donors' samples.

The chain uses TRBV19 and TRBJ1-5, with no clear D. Per germline, CDR1 LNHDA and CDR2 SQIVND (reference sequence). V lost 6 bases, J lost 0 bases, and 12 bases lay in between. The CDR3 spans 15 residues. The DNA for the CDR3 is TGTGCCAGTAGGTCTATTCCGAGTAGCAATCAGCCCCAGCATTTT. It is translated as CASRSIPSSNQPQHF.

J is TRBJ2-1 and V is TRBV19; TRBD2 matches at 10 bases. V was clipped by 1 base and J by 8 bases; unmatched bases: 5. Germline V lookup: CDR1 LNHDA, CDR2 SQIVND (reference sequence). This CDR3 contains 15 residues. For the CDR3, the DNA is TGTGCCAGTAGTATAGGAGGAGCGGGAGGGGATGAGCAGTTCTTC. Translating it yields CASSIGGAGGDEQFF.